This T cell receptor beta chain was documented in a study of monozygotic twins with inflammatory bowel disease. TCRdb re-analyzed the 5' RACE reads; it lists each CDR3 protein once, without DNA. The sample table sets out around 380,000 distinct CDR3 sequences. The CDR3 spans 12 residues. Germline CDR1 reads GTSNPN; CDR2 reads SVGIG (reference sequence). Specimen: blood. The chain is built from TRBV30 and TRBJ2-3; the TCRdb D gene call, TRBD2, has no DNA to confirm it. This sequence originates from a human donor with ulcerative colitis or Crohn's disease, or a healthy co-twin of an affected twin (not recorded which). CDR3 region: CAWSAGGDTQYF.